This entry features one TCR beta chain sequence. Its target is unknown. Documented time point: cycle 4 day 1 (C4D1), after around six weeks of nivolumab. All the patients suffered relapse after autologous stem cell transplantation, and brentuximab vedotin exposure differed. Sequencing was performed with immunoSEQ multiplex PCR; in TCRdb, only in-frame clones are kept and a portion is missing. The sample includes 40,000 to 50,000 clones, approximately 70% of them seen just once. The junction had 7 bases not matched to a gene; V was cut back by 3 bases and J by 2 bases. Germline CDR1 is MNHEY and CDR2 is SMNVEV (reference sequence). The CDR3 length is 15 residues. This specimen comes from a study of PD-1 blockade in classical Hodgkin lymphoma. On the study more broadly: Every 2 weeks, patients got 3 mg/kg intravenous nivolumab.

General study results and limits: Complete responders entered with baseline diversity on par with newly diagnosed patients, the results showed.

This TCR derives from a human donor with classical Hodgkin lymphoma. V and J are TRBV27 and TRBJ2-7, with 7 bases lining up with TRBD2. Specimen: peripheral blood mononuclear cells (PBMCs), collected before the fourth cycle of nivolumab. CDR3 in DNA: TGTGCCAGCAGTTTTGGAAGCGGGGCCACCTACGAGCAGTACTTC. It is translated as CASSFGSGATYEQYF.